This TCR beta chain was retrieved from a study of shared clonotypes between healthy human individuals. Across the whole study: CD4 naive and memory got three plates each, CD8 naive two, CD8 memory one.

Some clones are missing from TCRdb's copy, which holds only in-frame ones; the method was immunoSEQ multiplex PCR. The data hold roughly 650,000 clones, with about 97% observed a single time. This clone has only one observation. The antigen is not known. Findings and limits, study-wide: Clonotypes not shared had lower generation probabilities than those common to all four donors.

The CDR3 spans 20 residues. V was pared by 0 bases and J by 2 bases, with 14 bases of the junction left unmatched. Germline assignment: CDR1 MGHRA and CDR2 YSYEKL. The receptor's source is a woman younger than 45 in good health. The specimen was naive CD4+ T cells sorted from blood. Subset: CD45RA+ positively selected. The V call is TRBV4-1, the J call TRBJ2-5; 11 bases are shared with TRBD2. As DNA, the CDR3 is TGCGCCAGCAGCCAAGATGGTACTAGCGGGAGTCCCCCGTGGCAAGAGACCCAGTACTTC. Protein sequence: CASSQDGTSGSPPWQETQYF.